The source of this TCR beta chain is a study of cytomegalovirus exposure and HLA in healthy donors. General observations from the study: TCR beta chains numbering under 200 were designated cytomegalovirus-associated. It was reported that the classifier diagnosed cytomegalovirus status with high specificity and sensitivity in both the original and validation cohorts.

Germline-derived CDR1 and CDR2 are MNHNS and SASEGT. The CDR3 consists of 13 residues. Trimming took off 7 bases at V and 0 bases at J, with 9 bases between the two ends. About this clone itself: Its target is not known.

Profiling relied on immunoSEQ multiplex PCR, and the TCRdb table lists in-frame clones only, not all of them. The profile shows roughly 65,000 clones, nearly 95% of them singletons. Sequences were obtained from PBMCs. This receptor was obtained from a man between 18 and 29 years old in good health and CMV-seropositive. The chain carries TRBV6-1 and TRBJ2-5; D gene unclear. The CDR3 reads CASTTADQETQYF. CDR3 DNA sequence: TGTGCCAGCACGACGGCGGACCAAGAGACCCAGTACTTC.